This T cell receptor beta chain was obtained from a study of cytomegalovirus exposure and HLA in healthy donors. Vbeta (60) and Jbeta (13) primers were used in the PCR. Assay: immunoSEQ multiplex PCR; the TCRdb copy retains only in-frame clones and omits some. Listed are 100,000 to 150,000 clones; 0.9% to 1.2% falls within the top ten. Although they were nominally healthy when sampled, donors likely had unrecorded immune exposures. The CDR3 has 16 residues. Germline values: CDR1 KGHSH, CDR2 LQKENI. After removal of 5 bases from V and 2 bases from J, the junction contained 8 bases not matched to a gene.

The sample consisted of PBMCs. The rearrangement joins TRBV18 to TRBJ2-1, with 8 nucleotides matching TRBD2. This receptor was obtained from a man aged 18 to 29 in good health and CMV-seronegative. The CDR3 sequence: CASSFYGGDTYNEQFF. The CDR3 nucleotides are TGTGCCAGCTCATTTTACGGGGGGGATACCTACAATGAGCAGTTCTTC.